This TCR beta chain was found in a study of Ad26.COV2.S vaccination and SARS-CoV-2 variants. Study-wide context: Donor allocation was to the COV1001 Ad26.COV2.S trial arm. Ad26.COV2.S, an intramuscular injection, was given once or twice 56 days apart.

This clone was seen a handful of times. TCRdb's table, derived via immunoSEQ multiplex PCR, lists solely in-frame clones and lacks some. Of roughly 350,000 clones listed, 75% to 90% are singletons. With V trimmed by 6 bases and J by 8 bases, 6 bases remained unmatched. CDR3 length: 13 residues. Germline values: CDR1 SGHTA, CDR2 FQGTGA. Indicated treatment: around 19 received Ad26.COV2.S at low or high dose, single or two shots; 5 received placebo; per-sample allocation not given. The samples were gathered on day 63 after the first injection of vaccine or placebo. An 18-55-year-old adult in Boston served as donor.

The sequence derives from a person aged 18 to 65 who received the Ad26.COV2.S COVID-19 vaccine or a placebo. The sample consisted of peripheral blood, taken in a trial of Ad26.COV2.S vaccine versus placebo. The V and J genes are TRBV7-3 and TRBJ1-1, with 10 bases fitting TRBD1. The CDR3 region is CASSSGDRGEAFF. CDR3 sequence (DNA): TGTGCCAGCAGTTCAGGGGACAGGGGAGAAGCTTTCTTT.